This T cell receptor beta chain originates from a study of identical twins. Findings of the study overall: The models systematically underestimated how much out-of-frame TCR alpha was shared in monozygotic twins. Out-of-frame alpha sequences common to twins were enriched for low generation probability. For out-of-frame beta sequences, excess twin sharing was weaker.

Trimming removed 4 bases at V and 5 bases at J, with 11 bases between. Germline CDR1 reads SGHNT; CDR2 reads YENEEA. The CDR3 contains 14 residues. This clonotype was counted a few times. Its antigen remains unidentified. Each cDNA held unique molecular identifiers, and template switching gave it a universal primer site. TCRdb ran MiXCR on the 5' RACE reads and lists one entry per CDR3 protein. Among approximately 680,000 distinct CDR3 sequences listed, around 7.4% were seen once. These same records also appear under a second study, on yellow fever vaccine responses in identical twins.

What was sequenced was PBMCs. The chain is built from TRBV11-3 and TRBJ2-2; D remains ambiguous. The source of this sequence is a woman under 30 in good health. The CDR3: CASSSDTSTGELFF. The CDR3 region has the DNA TGTGCCAGCAGCTCCGACACCTCTACCGGGGAGCTGTTTTTT.